A selection of T cell receptor beta chains follows, all from one sample in a study of T cell responses to AZD1222 COVID-19 vaccine. Produced via immunoSEQ multiplex PCR; TCRdb's table is partial and in-frame only. The repertoire consists of around 130,000 clones, with 80% to 95% occurring once and the leading ten covering about 1.1%. The sample here was peripheral blood, taken 28 days after the second AZD1222 dose. The receptors here all came from an adult who received the AZD1222 COVID-19 vaccine. The CDR3 runs from the conserved cysteine through the conserved F or W. Each record gives: V gene, clone size, J gene, D gene, CDR3 DNA, CDR3 protein. D genes are given only for firm matches. Clone size is not always given. Where it is, it says once, few, many or a class for expanded clones.

V: TRBV7-5; size: few; J: TRBJ2-3; D: -; DNA: TGTGTCAGAAGCTTAAGCACTCACACAGATACGCAGTATTTT; CDR3: CVRSLSTHTDTQYF
V: TRBV12-3/TRBV12-4; size: -; J: TRBJ2-2; D: -; DNA: TGTGCCAGCAGTTTAGGGGGGTCCGGGGAGCTGTTTTTT; CDR3: CASSLGGSGELFF
V: TRBV20-1; size: -; J: TRBJ2-3; D: -; DNA: TGCAGTACTCGTGGCGGAGGCACAGATACGCAGTATTTT; CDR3: CSTRGGGTDTQYF
V: TRBV9; size: -; J: TRBJ1-4; D: -; DNA: TGTGCCAGCAGCGTATCACGGGGAGGCGAAAAACTGTTTTTT; CDR3: CASSVSRGGEKLFF
V: TRBV14; size: -; J: TRBJ2-1; D: TRBD2; DNA: TGTGCCAGCAGCCACGGACTAGTGGGTTACAATGAGCAGTTCTTC; CDR3: CASSHGLVGYNEQFF
V: TRBV5-6; size: -; J: TRBJ2-3; D: TRBD2; DNA: TGTGCCAGCAGCTTGGCGGCGGGAGGATGGCGCACAGATACGCAGTATTTT; CDR3: CASSLAAGGWRTDTQYF
V: TRBV25-1; size: -; J: TRBJ1-1; D: -; DNA: TGTGCCAGCCGGCTGTCGAACACTGAAGCTTTCTTT; CDR3: CASRLSNTEAFF
V: TRBV9; size: -; J: TRBJ1-1; D: -; DNA: TGTGCCAGCAGCGTAGGTCGACAGACTGAAGCTTTCTTT; CDR3: CASSVGRQTEAFF
V: TRBV27; size: -; J: TRBJ1-3; D: TRBD1; DNA: TGTGCCAGCAGCCCGAGACAGGGAAGGGGATCTGGAAACACCATATATTTT; CDR3: CASSPRQGRGSGNTIYF
V: TRBV11-2; size: -; J: TRBJ2-1; D: TRBD2; DNA: TGTGCCAGCAGACCCCCCGGGGGGAGCCCGTTCTTC; CDR3: CASRPPGGSPFF
V: TRBV6-2/TRBV6-3; size: once; J: TRBJ2-7; D: TRBD1; DNA: TGTGCCAGCAGTCTGGGACAGGGGATATACGAGCAGTACTTC; CDR3: CASSLGQGIYEQYF
V: TRBV29-1; size: -; J: TRBJ2-1; D: TRBD2; DNA: TGCAGCGTTGAAGGACTAGCGGGGGGTGTTTCCTCCTACAATGAGCAGTTCTTC; CDR3: CSVEGLAGGVSSYNEQFF
V: TRBV19; size: -; J: TRBJ1-2; D: TRBD1; DNA: TGTGCCAGTAGTACCAACAGGGGCGGAGGGGATGGCTACACCTTC; CDR3: CASSTNRGGGDGYTF
V: TRBV29-1; size: -; J: TRBJ1-1; D: -; DNA: TGCAGCGTTGAGGCGGACCAAAACACTGAAGCTTTCTTT; CDR3: CSVEADQNTEAFF
V: TRBV24-1; size: -; J: TRBJ2-1; D: TRBD2; DNA: TGTGCCACCAGTGACCCCTCCCGGACTAGCGGGGGTCGGAGTGAGCAGTTCTTC; CDR3: CATSDPSRTSGGRSEQFF
V: TRBV6-4; size: -; J: TRBJ2-1; D: TRBD2; DNA: TGTGCCAGCAGTCTTAGCGGGGGGTACAATGAGCAGTTCTTC; CDR3: CASSLSGGYNEQFF
V: TRBV6-2/TRBV6-3; size: once; J: TRBJ2-7; D: -; DNA: TGTGCCAGCAGTTACGCAGGGTGGGCCTACGAGCAGTACTTC; CDR3: CASSYAGWAYEQYF
V: TRBV2; size: -; J: TRBJ1-2; D: -; DNA: TGTGCCAGCAGTCCCGTCGAGGGGGGCGGCTACACCTTC; CDR3: CASSPVEGGGYTF